Below, one T cell receptor beta chain is given with its context. The data are from a study of T-cell memory formation after mild COVID-19. The CDR3 spans 12 residues. V lost 2 bases and J 3 bases, leaving 5 bases between the germline ends. Germline CDR1 and CDR2: KGHSH and LQKENI. TCR alpha and TCR beta cDNA libraries carrying sample barcodes and UMIs were produced by 5'RACE using constant-segment primers. MiXCR, applied by TCRdb to the 5' RACE reads, yields one record per CDR3 protein. The profile shows roughly 600,000 distinct CDR3 sequences, about 20% of them singletons. The source is an adult woman who had mild COVID-19 (a few samples of this study predate the infection). Cell type and time point are not known. The specimen was PBMCs or a T cell subset sorted from them (not recorded which). The chain uses TRBV18 and TRBJ2-7; unclear D gene. The DNA of the CDR3 is TGTGCCAGCTCACCAGCGAACTACGAGCAGTACTTC. This translates into CASSPANYEQYF.